Below are 23 T cell receptor beta chains sequenced from a single sample in a study of control samples from healthy donors and cancer patients. Clones were read by immunoSEQ multiplex PCR, and TCRdb kept only the in-frame ones, dropping some. Among 70,000 or so clones listed, 94% were seen once. The sequencing sample was made of blood. The receptors come from a woman aged 40 to 50 in good health.

The chain employs TRBV5-5 and TRBJ1-1; D remains ambiguous. Germline V lookup: CDR1 SGHKS, CDR2 YYEKEE (reference sequence). The V gene lost 0 bases and the J gene lost 4 bases, with 10 bases spanning the gap. This CDR3 has 14 residues. The CDR3 DNA sequence: TGTGCCAGCAGCTTGGTGGGTAGTGGCACTGAAGCTTTCTTT. The encoded protein is CASSLVGSGTEAFF.

The V and J genes are TRBV10-3 and TRBJ1-4, with 7 nucleotides matching TRBD1. This CDR3 contains 13 residues. The V segment lost 10 bases and the J segment 4 bases; nucleotides outside the gene matches: 6. The germline V gene encodes CDR1 ENHRY and CDR2 SYGVKD. CDR3: CATAGQINEKLFF. In DNA form, the CDR3 reads TGTGCCACCGCGGGACAGATTAATGAAAAACTGTTTTTT.

The rearrangement links TRBV6-5 to TRBJ1-4, with a possible D match to TRBD1 (5 bases). V was pared by 7 bases and J by 10 bases, with 22 bases between. The CDR3 has 15 residues. Germline assignment: CDR1 MNHEY and CDR2 SVGAGI. CDR3 in amino acids: CASKDGTDGFGKLFF. The DNA of the CDR3 is TGTGCCAGCAAGGACGGGACCGACGGATTTGGAAAACTGTTTTTT.

This clone was detected only a few times. The chain uses TRBV2 and TRBJ2-3; D gene uncertain. CDR1 and CDR2 (germline): SNHLY, FYNNEI. This CDR3 is 11 amino acids long. Trimming shortened V by 5 bases and J by 4 bases, and 4 bases separated the two germline ends. The DNA for the CDR3 is TGTGCCAGCAGTTATCCAGATACGCAGTATTTT. Amino acid sequence: CASSYPDTQYF.

The chain employs TRBV5-1 and TRBJ1-1; the D is unclear. Per the germline V gene, CDR1 is SGHRS and CDR2 is YFSETQ. Deletions cut 0 bases from V and 4 bases from J, with 16 bases between. This CDR3 has 16 amino acids. CDR3: CASSLAVRGLGTEAFF. DNA for the CDR3: TGCGCCAGCAGCTTGGCCGTCCGGGGATTGGGCACTGAAGCTTTCTTT.

The chain uses TRBV7-9 and TRBJ1-2; unclear D gene. CDR3 length equals 13 residues. Trimming left V 2 bases short and J 6 bases short, with 10 bases between. Germline lookup yields CDR1 SEHNR and CDR2 FQNEAQ (reference sequence). The CDR3 loop reads CASSLQGRHGYTF. DNA for the CDR3: TGTGCCAGCAGCTTACAAGGACGGCATGGCTACACCTTC.

This clone has only one observation. J is TRBJ1-1 and V is TRBV5-6; a possible D gene is TRBD1 (5 bases). Germline lookup yields CDR1 SGHDT and CDR2 YYEEEE. V lost 4 bases to trimming and J lost 7 bases, with 8 bases between them. This CDR3 spans 11 amino acids. The CDR3 loop reads CASSGADEAFF. Written as DNA, the CDR3 is TGTGCCAGCAGCGGGGCCGATGAAGCTTTCTTT.

This clone was observed a single time. The chain is built from TRBV5-5 and TRBJ2-7; TRBD1 matches at 9 bases. Trimming took 0 bases from V and 6 from J; bases not matched to a gene: 4. This CDR3 spans 14 amino acids. Per germline, CDR1 SGHKS and CDR2 YYEKEE (reference sequence). The CDR3 coding sequence is TGTGCCAGCAGCTTGGGGACAGGGGCGGGCGAGCAGTACTTC. Translation: CASSLGTGAGEQYF.

This clone was recorded a few times. The chain couples TRBV2 to TRBJ2-7; 9 bases map to TRBD1. The CDR3 consists of 13 residues. V trimming: 4 bases; J trimming: 4 bases; junction bases outside the gene matches: 2. Germline V CDR1 and CDR2: SNHLY, FYNNEI. CDR3 amino acids: CASSGQGVYEQYF. CDR3 DNA: TGTGCCAGCAGTGGACAGGGGGTGTACGAGCAGTACTTC.

This chain links TRBV18 with TRBJ1-4; D is undetermined. The V end was cut by 3 bases, the J end by 8 bases, with 16 bases between. Per germline, CDR1 KGHSH and CDR2 LQKENI. CDR3 length: 15 amino acids. The DNA for the CDR3 is TGTGCCAGCTCACCCCACCCCGGATGGGAAGAAAAACTGTTTTTT. Its translation is CASSPHPGWEEKLFF.

In regard to this clone: Distinct nucleotide sequences in the sample also encode this CDR3. The CDR3 DNA reads as TGTGCCAGTAGTAAGGGTCGGCAGATCCAAGAGACCCAGTACTTC. This codes for CASSKGRQIQETQYF. This chain links TRBV19 with TRBJ2-5; D gene ambiguous. Germline assignment: CDR1 LNHDA and CDR2 SQIVND (reference sequence). The V and J ends lost 4 bases and 1 base respectively, with 13 bases between them. The CDR3 loop spans 15 amino acids.

The rearrangement joins TRBV24-1 to TRBJ1-5; TRBD1 aligns across 7 bases. Germline-derived CDR1 and CDR2 are KGHDR and SFDVKD. CDR3 size: 14 residues. V gave up 1 base and J gave up 8 bases; unmatched junction bases: 4. The CDR3 loop is CATSDFGTAKPQHF. In DNA, the CDR3 is TGTGCCACCAGTGATTTCGGGACAGCCAAGCCCCAGCATTTT.

V is TRBV4-3 and J is TRBJ2-3; 9 bases match TRBD2. The V gene's germline CDR1 is LGHNA and CDR2 YSLEER. This CDR3 contains 15 residues. With 4 bases clipped from V and 2 bases from J, the junction kept 4 bases outside the gene matches. CDR3 DNA: TGCGCCAGCAGCCCGAGGACTAGCGACACAGATACGCAGTATTTT. Translating gives CASSPRTSDTDTQYF.

This chain joins TRBV9 and TRBJ2-2; the D gene is possibly TRBD2 (6 bases). The ends were cut back, 2 bases at V and 1 base at J, with 9 bases in the middle. Germline-derived CDR1 and CDR2 are SGDLS and YYNGEE. The CDR3 is 15 amino acids. The CDR3 region is CASSVGAGNTGELFF. In DNA form, the CDR3 reads TGTGCCAGCAGCGTCGGAGCGGGGAACACCGGGGAGCTGTTTTTT. The whole variable domain, filled in from reference TRBV9 and TRBJ2-2, reads DSGVTQTPKHLITATGQRVTLRCSPRSGDLSVYWYQQSLDQGLQFLIQYYNGEERAKGNILERFSAQQFPDLHSELNLSSLELGDSALYFCASSVGAGNTGELFFGEGSRLTVL.

In this sample, this clone turned up once. V gene TRBV15 combines with J gene TRBJ1-5; 7 bases are a match to TRBD1. The CDR3 totals 15 residues. Germline CDR1 reads LNHNV; CDR2 reads YYDKDF (reference sequence). J lost 3 bases, V lost 3 bases, and 5 bases had no gene match. CDR3 in amino acids: CATSREQGTNQPQHF. The CDR3, as DNA: TGTGCCACCAGCAGGGAACAGGGGACCAATCAGCCCCAGCATTTT.

This clone has just one count. The gene calls are TRBV7-9 and TRBJ2-5; D gene ambiguous. In germline, CDR1 is SEHNR, CDR2 FQNEAQ (reference sequence). The CDR3 is 13 amino acids. V was trimmed by 3 bases and J by 0 bases, leaving 5 bases between them. The DNA of the CDR3 is TGTGCCAGCAGCTTCGGGTACCAAGAGACCCAGTACTTC. This encodes CASSFGYQETQYF.

CDR3 DNA: TGTGCCACGGCCCGGGGCGTCGGCACAGATACGCAGTATTTT. Translating it yields CATARGVGTDTQYF. V gene TRBV19 combines with J gene TRBJ2-3; D possibly uses TRBD1 or TRBD2 (5 bases each). Trimming cost V 10 bases and J 1 base, with 15 bases left between them. Germline lookup yields CDR1 LNHDA and CDR2 SQIVND (reference sequence). This CDR3 region has 14 residues.

The rearrangement uses TRBV29-1 and TRBJ1-2; D is ambiguous. Germline V CDR1 and CDR2: SQVTM, ANQGSEA. The CDR3 loop spans 11 amino acids. Trimming stripped 1 base from V and 5 bases from J, with 5 bases between. This chain's CDR3 is CSVEGVYGYTF. DNA for the CDR3: TGCAGCGTTGAAGGGGTGTATGGCTACACCTTC.

The chain employs TRBV28 and TRBJ2-5; 10 bases are shared with TRBD2. CDR3 size: 18 residues. The germline gives CDR1 MDHEN, CDR2 SYDVKM. J lost 5 bases, V lost 1 base, and 13 bases had no gene match. In DNA form, the CDR3 reads TGTGCCAGCAGTTTATTCCTTAGCGGGGGGACCGAGGCGGAGACCCAGTACTTC. It yields the protein CASSLFLSGGTEAETQYF.

A single count supports this clone. V and J are TRBV7-9 and TRBJ1-1, with no clear D. The germline V gene has CDR1 SEHNR and CDR2 FQNEAQ (reference sequence). This CDR3 has 14 residues. V was pared by 2 bases and J by 0 bases, with 7 bases between. The CDR3: CASSLSAMNTEAFF. CDR3 coding DNA: TGTGCCAGCAGCTTATCAGCAATGAACACTGAAGCTTTCTTT.

J is TRBJ2-5 and V is TRBV20-1, with D unclear. The V gene's germline CDR1 is DFQATT and CDR2 SNEGSKA (reference sequence). The CDR3 totals 11 residues. V dropped 3 bases and J dropped 2 bases, with 4 bases sitting between them. For the CDR3, the DNA is TGCAGTGCTAGTAGACAAGAGACCCAGTACTTC. Translated: CSASRQETQYF.

This chain connects TRBV28 to TRBJ2-7, with a tentative D call TRBD1 (6 bases). Germline loops: CDR1 MDHEN, CDR2 SYDVKM. CDR3 length: 13 amino acids. Trimming removed 5 bases at V and 3 bases at J, with 11 bases between. CDR3 sequence: CASSPWTDYEQYF. CDR3 DNA: TGTGCCAGCAGTCCGTGGACAGACTACGAGCAGTACTTC.

CDR3 region: CASSQTGTGPYEQYF. CDR3 DNA sequence: TGCGCCAGCAGCCAAACCGGGACAGGGCCTTACGAGCAGTACTTC. The genes are TRBV4-1 and TRBJ2-7; 9 bases line up with TRBD1. V trimming: 2 bases; J trimming: 4 bases; junction bases outside the gene matches: 6. CDR1 is MGHRA and CDR2 is YSYEKL in the germline V gene. This CDR3 is 15 amino acids long.